The 28 T cell receptor beta chains given below trace back to one sample, sequenced in a study of T-cell reconstitution after alpha-beta-depleted transplantation in children (dated by TCRdb to the mid-2010s). Libraries were built with PCR. For sequencing, an Illumina HiSeq 2500 was employed. To normalize quantification of the TCRbeta repertoire, the TCR libraries were built with molecular barcoding that relied on unique molecular identifiers. TCRdb applied fastp at Q25 and MiXCR to the public reads, then kept only in-frame beta chains. Identical CDR3 proteins give one entry, which carries the most common genes and DNA. This sample comprises approximately 9,000 distinct CDR3 sequences, approximately 15% of them detected only once. 70% to 90% of the sample lies in the top ten. The label giving this sample's time point can be read as: day 60 (about 2 months) after transplantation. The treatment or condition label here, explained by the study, means: allogeneic hematopoietic cell transplantation with graft depleted of TCRalphabeta T cells and CD19 B cells.

The input for sequencing was PBMCs, mostly from graft donor cells, taken 60 days after TCRalphabeta/CD19-depleted stem cell transplant. The receptors derive from a girl under three years old who had a stem cell transplant for combined immunodeficiency, so the T cells may come from the graft donor.

This clonotype was seen ten or more times. The J gene is TRBJ2-5, the V gene TRBV12-3 or TRBV12-4, with 7 bases lining up with TRBD1. V was pared by 3 bases and J by 2 bases, with 3 bases of the junction left unmatched. The CDR3 is made up of 14 amino acids. This chain's CDR3 is CASSFGTAQETQYF. CDR3 sequence (DNA): TGTGCCAGCAGTTTCGGGACAGCTCAAGAGACCCAGTACTTC.

As for this clonotype: This may be a read error: a much more frequent sequence differs by one nucleotide. The rearrangement uses TRBV20-1 and TRBJ2-7, with 8 bases lining up with TRBD2. The J segment lost 3 bases and the V segment lost 4 bases, leaving 14 bases of the junction unmatched. Germline V gene lookup returns CDR1 DFQATT and CDR2 SNEGSKA (reference sequence). This CDR3 contains 16 residues. The CDR3, as DNA: TGCAGTGCTACGCGTATCCCGGGACTAGTCCTCTACGAGCAGTACTTC. It translates to CSATRIPGLVLYEQYF.

This clonotype was picked up many times. The chain carries TRBV20-1 and TRBJ2-5; possible D gene TRBD2, 5 bases. Trimming shortened V by 5 bases and J by 7 bases, and 26 bases separated the two germline ends. Germline lookup yields CDR1 DFQATT and CDR2 SNEGSKA (reference sequence). The CDR3 sequence is 16 residues long. CDR3 amino acids: CSADSPPGSKPGTQYF. CDR3 coding DNA: TGCAGTGCTGACTCACCTCCGGGAAGCAAGCCGGGGACCCAGTACTTC.

This clonotype was seen ten or more times. V and J are TRBV9 and TRBJ2-1; possibly TRBD1 for D (5 bases). The V end lost 2 bases, the J end lost 7 bases, and 7 bases lay between the germline ends. CDR1 SGDLS and CDR2 YYNGEE come from the germline V gene. This CDR3 has 12 amino acids. The CDR3 sequence: CASSVSGNEQFF. CDR3 sequence (DNA): TGTGCCAGCAGCGTGTCAGGGAATGAGCAGTTCTTC.

The chain is built from TRBV28 and TRBJ2-3, with TRBD2 identical over 11 bases. The CDR3 runs to 18 residues. Losses at the gene ends were 3 bases for V and 1 base for J; bases not matched to a gene: 9. CDR1 and CDR2 from the germline V gene are MDHEN and SYDVKM. CDR3 sequence: CASSFQLAGAPRTDTQYF. CDR3 in DNA: TGTGCCAGCAGTTTCCAACTAGCGGGAGCCCCACGCACAGATACGCAGTATTTT.

This clonotype was detected many times. The chain couples TRBV20-1 to TRBJ2-1, with 8 nucleotides matching TRBD1. The length of the CDR3 is 13 residues. The V and J ends lost 6 bases and 3 bases, in that order; junction bases with no gene match: 4. The germline V gene has CDR1 DFQATT and CDR2 SNEGSKA (reference sequence). CDR3 sequence reads: CSATGTGYNEQFF. For the CDR3, the DNA is TGCAGTGCCACCGGGACAGGCTACAATGAGCAGTTCTTC.

In its sample, this clonotype was seen a few times. V is TRBV12-3 or TRBV12-4 and J is TRBJ2-2; D not certain. The CDR3 is made up of 13 amino acids. V was shortened by 4 bases and J by 7 bases, with 10 bases between the two germline ends. This CDR3 reads CASSSLVGGELFF. CDR3 coding DNA: TGTGCCAGCAGTTCCTTGGTGGGCGGGGAGCTGTTTTTT.

This clonotype was picked up many times. The chain employs TRBV5-1 and TRBJ2-1; 9 bases align to TRBD2. Trimming at V came to 0 bases and at J to 8 bases, leaving 9 bases not matched to a gene. Germline assignment: CDR1 SGHRS and CDR2 YFSETQ. The CDR3 has 16 residues. For the CDR3, the DNA is TGCGCCAGCAGCTTGGGGGGACTAGCTCGTGTAGATGAGCAGTTCTTC. Amino acids: CASSLGGLARVDEQFF.

The chain employs TRBV7-3 and TRBJ2-1; 9 nucleotides agree with TRBD2. CDR3 length: 17 residues. CDR1 is SGHTA, CDR2 FQGTGA, per germline. Trimming removed 5 bases from V and 0 bases from J; junction bases left unmatched: 8. The CDR3 DNA reads as TGTGCCAGCAGCACATGGACTAGCGTCAGCTCCTACAATGAGCAGTTCTTC. Translation gives CASSTWTSVSSYNEQFF.

This clonotype was found many times. The V call is TRBV6-5, the J call TRBJ1-1, with 8 bases fitting TRBD1. Per germline, CDR1 MNHEY and CDR2 SVGAGI. The CDR3 runs to 13 residues. Unmatched junction bases numbered 5, after V lost 6 bases and J lost 5 bases. CDR3 loop: CASSRGRGTEAFF. CDR3 in DNA: TGTGCCAGCAGCAGGGGGCGGGGGACTGAAGCTTTCTTT.

The table lists this clonotype with many counts. No conserved phenylalanine or tryptophan is present at the end of the CDR3, so a read error is the likely explanation. The CDR3 is CSAPTLSSTWNEQFL. The CDR3 nucleotides read TGCAGTGCTCCTACCTTGAGCTCCACCTGGAATGAGCAGTTCCTC. This chain joins TRBV20-1 and TRBJ2-1; D call uncertain. Germline V gene sequence: CDR1 DFQATT, CDR2 SNEGSKA (reference sequence). Trimming stripped 5 bases from V and 7 bases from J, with 21 bases between. The CDR3 covers 15 residues.

This chain joins TRBV7-9 and TRBJ2-1; D not certain. The V end was cut by 3 bases, the J end by 4 bases, with 1 base between. The CDR3 spans 11 residues. Germline lookup yields CDR1 SEHNR and CDR2 FQNEAQ (reference sequence). DNA for the CDR3: TGTGCCAGCAGCTTTTACAATGAGCAGTTCTTC. The encoded protein is CASSFYNEQFF. The full variable domain, with the rest looked up from reference TRBV7-9 and TRBJ2-1, is DTGVSQNPRHKITKRGQNVTFRCDPISEHNRLYWYRQTLGQGPEFLTYFQNEAQLEKSRLLSDRFSAERPKGSFSTLEIQRTEQGDSAMYLCASSFYNEQFFGPGTRLTVL.

Only a few counts were recorded for this clonotype. The chain is built from TRBV7-9 and TRBJ1-3; possible D gene TRBD1, 6 bases. Germline CDR1 reads SEHNR; CDR2 reads FQNEAQ (reference sequence). The CDR3 sequence is 13 residues long. V lost 1 base and J lost 11, with 12 bases in between. CDR3 protein: CASSLEGGDAIYF. The DNA of the CDR3 is TGTGCCAGCAGCTTAGAGGGGGGAGACGCCATATATTTT.

The rearrangement links TRBV5-4 to TRBJ2-5; 7 positions agree with TRBD2. Germline V gene lookup returns CDR1 SGHNT and CDR2 YYREEE (reference sequence). The CDR3 covers 16 residues. J was trimmed by 2 bases and V by 0 bases; bases with no gene match: 7. The CDR3 region has the DNA TGTGCCAGCAGCTTGGCAGGCGGGGGTGTACAAGAGACCCAGTACTTC. Translating gives CASSLAGGGVQETQYF.

The J gene is TRBJ2-2, the V gene TRBV6-2 or TRBV6-3; 8 nucleotides match TRBD2. This CDR3 has 16 residues. The germline CDR1 and CDR2 sequences are MNHEY and SVGEGT. Unmatched junction bases numbered 9, after V lost 4 bases and J lost 5 bases. The CDR3 DNA reads as TGTGCCAGCAGTTCCCACAGCGGGAGTGGGACCGGGGAGCTGTTTTTT. Protein: CASSSHSGSGTGELFF.

Worth noting for this clonotype: Just one base apart from a much larger clone, this may be a read error. The conserved phenylalanine or tryptophan is not found at the CDR3 terminus, so this likely reflects a read error. V and J are TRBV6-1 and TRBJ2-2, with D hard to call. This CDR3 comprises 14 residues. Germline V gene data show CDR1 as MNHNS and CDR2 as SASEGT. Trimming left V 3 bases short and J 3 bases short, with 8 bases between. The CDR3 protein is CASSDVGDTGELFC. CDR3 nucleotides: TGTGCCAGCAGTGATGTAGGAGACACCGGGGAGCTGTTTTGT.

This clonotype was recorded many times. The chain recombines TRBV5-6 with TRBJ2-5, with 7 bases lining up with TRBD2. The CDR3 is 16 amino acids. Trimming cost V 2 bases and J 3 bases; bases outside gene matches: 10. Germline V gene lookup returns CDR1 SGHDT and CDR2 YYEEEE. Written as DNA, the CDR3 is TGTGCCAGCAGCTTTCACGGGCGGGAGCGAGAAGAGACCCAGTACTTC. Translating gives CASSFHGREREETQYF. The whole variable domain, remainder taken from reference TRBV5-6 and TRBJ2-5, is DAGVTQSPTHLIKTRGQQVTLRCSPKSGHDTVSWYQQALGQGPQFIFQYYEEEERQRGNFPDRFSGHQFPNYSSELNVNALLLGDSALYLCASSFHGREREETQYFGPGTRLLVL.

This clonotype was counted between two and nine times. The V call is TRBV5-8, the J call TRBJ2-7; tentatively, D is TRBD2 (5 bases). The germline V gene encodes CDR1 SGHTS and CDR2 YDEGEE. The CDR3 spans 13 residues. Trimming cost V 7 bases and J 3 bases, with 14 bases left between them. The CDR3 sequence is CASSLGVDYEQYF. The CDR3, as DNA: TGTGCCAGCTCCCTGGGAGTGGACTACGAGCAGTACTTC.

This clonotype was found a few times. This chain links TRBV7-6 with TRBJ2-7; D is uncertain. CDR1 and CDR2 (germline): SGHVS, FNYEAQ. The ends were cut back, 1 base at V and 6 bases at J, with 7 bases in the middle. The CDR3 sequence is 12 residues long. The CDR3 DNA reads as TGTGCCAGCAGCTTAGGTACCGGCGAGCAGTACTTC. This encodes CASSLGTGEQYF.

This clonotype has a count of ten or more. The chain carries TRBV12-3 or TRBV12-4 and TRBJ1-2, with no clear D. Trimming removed 5 bases from V and 6 bases from J, with 10 bases in between. This CDR3 has 12 amino acids. CDR3 residues: CASSPNPDGYTF. The CDR3 nucleotides are TGTGCCAGCAGTCCGAACCCGGATGGCTACACCTTC.

This clonotype has ten or more counts. This chain connects TRBV7-8 to TRBJ2-2; 11 bases are a match to TRBD2. CDR3 size: 15 residues. The germline V gene encodes CDR1 SGHVS and CDR2 FQNEAQ. After removal of 1 base from V and 8 bases from J, the junction contained 3 bases not matched to a gene. The CDR3 DNA reads as TGTGCCAGCAGCTTAGGCCTAGCGGGGGGAGGGGAGCTGTTTTTT. Its translation is CASSLGLAGGGELFF.

This clonotype has just a few counts. This chain joins TRBV5-1 and TRBJ2-3; 8 positions agree with TRBD1. Germline V lookup: CDR1 SGHRS, CDR2 YFSETQ. The CDR3 loop spans 17 amino acids. The J segment lost 2 bases and the V segment lost 4 bases, leaving 12 bases of the junction unmatched. The CDR3 DNA follows: TGCGCCAGCAGCCCCCATCTGAGGACAGGGTACACAGATACGCAGTATTTT. It translates to CASSPHLRTGYTDTQYF.

This clonotype has ten or more counts. The chain links TRBV30 to TRBJ2-1; 10 bases line up with TRBD1. The V gene's germline CDR1 is GTSNPN and CDR2 SVGIG (reference sequence). The CDR3 totals 14 residues. V dropped 1 base and J dropped 3; count of bases not matched to a gene: 0. DNA for the CDR3: TGTGCCTGGAGTGGGGACAGGGGCTACAATGAGCAGTTCTTC. Amino acids: CAWSGDRGYNEQFF.

The chain links TRBV13 to TRBJ1-5; perhaps TRBD1 as D (6 bases). V was trimmed by 5 bases and J by 2 bases, leaving 16 bases between them. Looked up from germline, CDR1 is PRHDT and CDR2 is FYEKMQ (reference sequence). The CDR3 spans 16 residues. This CDR3 reads CASSIPGSGGNQPQHF. DNA of the CDR3: TGTGCCAGCAGCATCCCAGGGTCAGGGGGCAATCAGCCCCAGCATTTT.

This clonotype was counted at least ten times. The V call is TRBV20-1, the J call TRBJ2-3, with D possibly matching TRBD2 (5 bases). V dropped 6 bases and J dropped 2 bases, with 6 bases sitting between them. The germline V gene has CDR1 DFQATT and CDR2 SNEGSKA (reference sequence). The CDR3 is 11 amino acids. The CDR3 DNA reads TGCAGTGCCGGGGACACAGATACGCAGTATTTT. Residues: CSAGDTDTQYF.

The rearrangement uses TRBV7-2 and TRBJ1-2, with TRBD1 identical over 9 bases. The CDR3 runs to 13 residues. Germline trimming cut 5 bases from V and 4 bases from J; bases unmatched to any gene: 2. CDR1 and CDR2 (germline): SGHTA, FQGNSA. CDR3 protein: CASSPGQGYGYTF. CDR3 nucleotides: TGTGCCAGCAGCCCGGGACAGGGCTATGGCTACACCTTC. The whole variable domain, remainder taken from reference TRBV7-2 and TRBJ1-2, is GAGVSQSPSNKVTEKGKDVELRCDPISGHTALYWYRQSLGQGLEFLIYFQGNSAPDKSGLPSDRFSAERTGGSVSTLTIQRTQQEDSAVYLCASSPGQGYGYTFGSGTRLTVV.

This chain links TRBV19 with TRBJ2-1, with 16 nucleotides matching TRBD2. The ends lost 9 bases at V and 8 bases at J; junction bases unmatched: 7. Germline CDR1 reads LNHDA; CDR2 reads SQIVND (reference sequence). The CDR3 has 15 residues. For the CDR3, the DNA is TGTGCCAGCGATCCGGGACTAGCGGGGGGGCATGAGCAGTTCTTC. Its translation: CASDPGLAGGHEQFF.

A word on this clonotype: A much larger clone sits a single nucleotide away, making a read error possible. This sequence joins TRBV20-1 and TRBJ2-2; possibly TRBD2 for D (5 bases). CDR3 length equals 14 residues. V was cut by 6 bases and J by 3 bases, with 14 bases left in between. Germline CDR1 is DFQATT and CDR2 is SNEGSKA (reference sequence). This chain's CDR3 is CSARWTLYTGELFF. In nucleotides, the CDR3 is TGCAGTGCCCGGTGGACTTTATACACCGGGGAGCTGTTTTTT.